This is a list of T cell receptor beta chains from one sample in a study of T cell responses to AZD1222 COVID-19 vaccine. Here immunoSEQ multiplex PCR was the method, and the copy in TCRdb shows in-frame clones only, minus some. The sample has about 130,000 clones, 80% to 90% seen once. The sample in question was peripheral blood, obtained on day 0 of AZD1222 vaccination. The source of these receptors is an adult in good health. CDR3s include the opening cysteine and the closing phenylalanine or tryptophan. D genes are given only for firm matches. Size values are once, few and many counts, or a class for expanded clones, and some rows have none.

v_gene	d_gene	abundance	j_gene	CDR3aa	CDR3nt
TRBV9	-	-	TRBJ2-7	CASSVGSGGQPYEQYF	TGTGCCAGCAGCGTAGGATCGGGGGGCCAGCCCTACGAGCAGTACTTC
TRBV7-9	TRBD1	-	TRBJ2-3	CASSSNRQGTDTQYF	TGTGCCAGCAGCTCAAATAGACAGGGAACAGATACGCAGTATTTT
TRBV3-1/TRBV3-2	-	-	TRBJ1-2	CASSRGAQNYGYTF	TGTGCCAGCAGCCGCGGGGCGCAGAACTATGGCTACACCTTC
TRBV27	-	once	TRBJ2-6	CASSYAGRMSAGANVLTF	TGTGCCAGCAGTTACGCCGGGAGAATGAGTGCTGGGGCCAACGTCCTGACTTTC
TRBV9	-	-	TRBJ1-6	CASSVEQDITQGSLHF	TGTGCCAGCAGCGTAGAACAGGATATAACCCAAGGGTCCCTCCACTTT
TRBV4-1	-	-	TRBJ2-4	CASSLGTSLTKNIQYF	TGCGCCAGCAGCCTTGGGACATCTCTTACCAAAAACATTCAGTACTTC
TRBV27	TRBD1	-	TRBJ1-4	CASSLTGTGYEKLFF	TGTGCCAGCAGTCTCACCGGGACAGGGTACGAAAAACTGTTTTTT
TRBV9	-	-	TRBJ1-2	CASSVEGGPNYGYTF	TGTGCCAGCAGCGTAGAGGGGGGCCCAAACTATGGCTACACCTTC
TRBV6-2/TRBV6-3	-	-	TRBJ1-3	CASSYLGPRFSGNTIYF	TGTGCCAGCAGCTACTTGGGACCGAGATTCTCTGGAAACACCATATATTTT
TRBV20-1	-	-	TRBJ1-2	CSARENYGYTF	TGCAGTGCTAGAGAAAACTATGGCTACACCTTC
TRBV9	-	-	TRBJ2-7	CASSVGVGSYEQYF	TGTGCCAGCAGCGTAGGGGTGGGAAGCTACGAGCAGTACTTC
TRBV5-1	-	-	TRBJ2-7	CASSLDRGLTGQYF	TGCGCCAGCAGCTTGGATAGGGGGTTAACGGGGCAGTACTTC
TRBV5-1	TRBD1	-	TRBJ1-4	CASSLTGGKGEKLFF	TGCGCCAGCAGCTTGACAGGGGGCAAGGGTGAAAAACTGTTTTTT
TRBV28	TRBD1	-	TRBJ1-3	CASSWDRAGNTIYF	TGTGCCAGCAGTTGGGACAGGGCCGGAAACACCATATATTTT
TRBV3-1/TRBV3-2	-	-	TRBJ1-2	CASSQDMEGFYGYTF	TGTGCCAGCAGCCAAGATATGGAGGGATTCTATGGCTACACCTTC
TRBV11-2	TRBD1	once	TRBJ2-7	CASSLGQGKYEQYF	TGTGCCAGCAGCTTAGGACAGGGGAAATACGAGCAGTACTTC
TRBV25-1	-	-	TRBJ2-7	CASTNTNSYEQYF	TGTGCCAGCACCAACACAAACAGTTACGAGCAGTACTTC
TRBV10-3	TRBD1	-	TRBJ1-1	CAISFDRANTEAFF	TGTGCCATCAGCTTTGACAGGGCGAACACTGAAGCTTTCTTT
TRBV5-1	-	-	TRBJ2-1	CASSLLSGNNEQFF	TGCGCCAGCAGCTTGCTTAGCGGAAACAATGAGCAGTTCTTC
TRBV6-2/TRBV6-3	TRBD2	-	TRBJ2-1	CASSYLAGAYNEQFF	TGTGCCAGCAGTTACCTAGCGGGGGCCTACAATGAGCAGTTCTTC
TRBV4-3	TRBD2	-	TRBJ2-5	CASSQAGTSGRYQETQYF	TGCGCCAGCAGCCAAGCTGGGACTAGCGGGAGGTACCAAGAGACCCAGTACTTC
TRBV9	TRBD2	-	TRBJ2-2	CASSVDSSGSENTGELFF	TGTGCCAGCAGCGTAGACTCCAGCGGGAGTGAGAACACCGGGGAGCTGTTTTTT
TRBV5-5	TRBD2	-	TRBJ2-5	CASSGAVGTSEQETQYF	TGTGCCAGCAGCGGGGCGGTAGGGACTAGCGAACAAGAGACCCAGTACTTC
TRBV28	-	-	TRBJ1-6	CASSWRGNSSPLHF	TGTGCCAGCAGTTGGCGGGGGAATAGCTCACCCCTCCACTTT
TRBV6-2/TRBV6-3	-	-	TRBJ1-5	CASSWLSRDGDSNQPQHF	TGTGCCAGCAGTTGGCTGTCCCGGGACGGGGATAGCAATCAGCCCCAGCATTTT
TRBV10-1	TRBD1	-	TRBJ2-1	CASSYARDRGLNEQFF	TGCGCCAGCAGTTATGCCCGGGACAGGGGGCTGAATGAGCAGTTCTTC
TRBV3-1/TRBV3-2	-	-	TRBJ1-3	CASSRLGLSGNTIYF	TGTGCCAGCAGCCGATTAGGTCTCTCTGGAAACACCATATATTTT
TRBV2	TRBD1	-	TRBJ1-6	CASRGRSGGVSYNSPLHF	TGTGCCAGCCGAGGGCGCTCAGGGGGCGTCTCCTATAATTCACCCCTCCACTTT
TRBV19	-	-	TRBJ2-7	CASSIADYTGEQYF	TGTGCCAGTAGTATAGCCGACTATACGGGGGAGCAGTACTTC
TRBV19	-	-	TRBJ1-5	CASSIGGGQPQHF	TGTGCCAGTAGTATTGGTGGGGGACAGCCCCAGCATTTT
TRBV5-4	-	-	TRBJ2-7	CASSLDEGTYEQYF	TGTGCCAGCAGCTTGGACGAGGGGACATACGAGCAGTACTTC
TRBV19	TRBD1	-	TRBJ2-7	CASSKMGQGAREQYF	TGTGCCAGTAGTAAGATGGGACAGGGGGCGAGGGAGCAGTACTTC
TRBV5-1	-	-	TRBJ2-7	CASSSGYTSYEQYF	TGCGCCAGCTCCTCGGGGTATACCTCCTACGAGCAGTACTTC
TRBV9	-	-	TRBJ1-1	CASSYTQNTEAFF	TGTGCCAGCAGCTACACCCAGAACACTGAAGCTTTCTTT
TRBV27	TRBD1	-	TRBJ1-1	CASSHQTGGTEAFF	TGTGCCAGCAGTCATCAAACAGGGGGAACTGAAGCTTTCTTT
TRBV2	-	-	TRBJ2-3	CASSLAQDTQYF	TGTGCCAGCAGTTTGGCTCAGGATACGCAGTATTTT
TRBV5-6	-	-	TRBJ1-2	CASSPTDNYGYTF	TGTGCCAGCAGCCCTACCGATAACTATGGCTACACCTTC
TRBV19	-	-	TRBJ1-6	CASSMKGSYSPLHF	TGTGCCAGTAGTATGAAGGGTAGTTATTCACCCCTCCACTTT
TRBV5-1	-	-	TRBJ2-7	CASSSDRAGGPYEQYF	TGCGCCAGCAGCTCCGACAGGGCGGGAGGTCCCTACGAGCAGTACTTC
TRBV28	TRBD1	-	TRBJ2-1	CASRTGQRYNEQFF	TGTGCCAGCAGGACGGGACAGAGGTACAATGAGCAGTTCTTC
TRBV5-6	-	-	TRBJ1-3	CASSLAGQGSGNTIYF	TGTGCCAGCAGCTTGGCAGGTCAGGGGAGCGGAAACACCATATATTTT
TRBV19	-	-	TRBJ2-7	CASSRTEVEYEQYF	TGTGCCAGTAGTAGGACAGAGGTAGAATACGAGCAGTACTTC
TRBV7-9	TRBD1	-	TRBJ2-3	CASSPRTGRSTDTQYF	TGTGCCAGCAGCCCCCGGACAGGACGAAGCACAGATACGCAGTATTTT
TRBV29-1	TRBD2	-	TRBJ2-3	CSGSGRTTDTQYF	TGCAGCGGTAGCGGGAGGACCACAGATACGCAGTATTTT
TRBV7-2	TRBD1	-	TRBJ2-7	CASSSDRGYEQYF	TGTGCCAGCAGCTCGGACAGGGGATACGAGCAGTACTTC
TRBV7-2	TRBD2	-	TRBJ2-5	CASSRRTSGRGETQYF	TGTGCCAGCAGCCGCCGGACTAGCGGGAGGGGAGAGACCCAGTACTTC
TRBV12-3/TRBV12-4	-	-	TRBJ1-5	CASRGGNQPQHF	TGTGCCAGCAGAGGGGGCAATCAGCCCCAGCATTTT
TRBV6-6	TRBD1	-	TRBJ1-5	CASTPGQPNQPQHF	TGTGCCAGCACCCCGGGACAGCCTAATCAGCCCCAGCATTTT
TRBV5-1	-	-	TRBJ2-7	CASSLGLNYEQYF	TGCGCCAGCAGCTTGGGACTTAACTACGAGCAGTACTTC
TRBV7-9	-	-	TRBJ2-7	CASSLADTVPVEQYF	TGTGCCAGCAGCTTAGCGGACACAGTCCCGGTCGAGCAGTACTTC